This entry lists 10 T cell receptor beta chains sequenced from one sample in a study of shared clonotypes between healthy human individuals. Cells designated naive CD8 were CD45RO-negative and were positively selected for CCR7, with terminally differentiated effector memory CD45RA+ cells excluded. Produced via immunoSEQ multiplex PCR; TCRdb's table is partial and in-frame only. The data hold some 740,000 clones, with 90% to 95% observed a single time. The sample was naive CD8+ T cells sorted from blood. These receptors were obtained from a man aged 25-45 years in good health.

The chain joins TRBV10-3 to TRBJ1-1; D gene uncertain. V was trimmed by 3 bases and J by 6 bases, leaving 11 bases between them. The CDR3 covers 13 residues. Per germline, CDR1 ENHRY and CDR2 SYGVKD. DNA for the CDR3: TGTGCCATCAGTGAAAGTCCACGCGCTGAAGCTTTCTTT. It is translated as CAISESPRAEAFF.

About this clone itself: Other DNA sequences in the same sample also yield this CDR3. The CDR3 region has the DNA TGTGCCAGCAGTTTCAGGGAGACCCAGTACTTC. Translating gives CASSFRETQYF. J is TRBJ2-5 and V is TRBV27; D remains ambiguous. V gave up 3 bases and J gave up 5 bases, with 4 bases separating them. Germline values: CDR1 MNHEY, CDR2 SMNVEV (reference sequence). The CDR3 covers 11 residues.

This rearrangement joins TRBV28 to TRBJ1-2; 8 nucleotides agree with TRBD1. Germline CDR1 is MDHEN and CDR2 is SYDVKM. With 10 bases clipped from V and 4 bases from J, the junction kept 17 bases outside the gene matches. The CDR3 has 16 amino acids. The chain's CDR3 is CATILFQTQGAYGYTF. The CDR3, as DNA: TGTGCCACAATTCTTTTTCAAACCCAGGGGGCCTATGGCTACACCTTC.

The chain combines TRBV6-5 with TRBJ1-2, with a possible D match to TRBD1 (6 bases). The CDR3 consists of 14 residues. The ends were cut back, 0 bases at V and 8 bases at J, with 13 bases in the middle. Germline V gives CDR1 MNHEY, CDR2 SVGAGI. The CDR3 region is CASSYSAGEWGYTF. In DNA, the CDR3 is TGTGCCAGCAGTTACTCGGCAGGGGAGTGGGGCTACACCTTC.

V and J are TRBV7-3 and TRBJ2-3, with a weak D call TRBD1 (6 bases). Per the germline V gene, CDR1 is SGHTA and CDR2 is FQGTGA. V was shortened by 7 bases and J by 2 bases, with 13 bases between the two germline ends. The CDR3 sequence is 14 residues long. CDR3 DNA: TGTGCCAGCAACGAAGGACAGATCACAGATACGCAGTATTTT. Protein sequence: CASNEGQITDTQYF.

The chain combines TRBV5-6 with TRBJ2-5; D is unresolved. Germline values: CDR1 SGHDT, CDR2 YYEEEE. The length of the CDR3 is 13 residues. V was trimmed by 0 bases and J by 2 bases, leaving 5 bases between them. CDR3 nucleotides: TGTGCCAGCAGCTTGGCCCATCAAGAGACCCAGTACTTC. Translation: CASSLAHQETQYF.

This clone was seen a handful of times. V gene TRBV6-5 combines with J gene TRBJ1-2; tentatively, D is TRBD1 (5 bases). V dropped 0 bases and J dropped 3 bases, with 5 bases sitting between them. The length of the CDR3 is 13 residues. Germline V gene data show CDR1 as MNHEY and CDR2 as SVGAGI. CDR3 residues: CASSYSQDYGYTF. CDR3 in DNA: TGTGCCAGCAGTTACTCACAGGACTATGGCTACACCTTC.

This chain uses TRBV11-2 with TRBJ1-1; tentatively, D is TRBD1 (5 bases). The V and J ends lost 0 bases and 6 bases respectively, with 20 bases between them. This CDR3 region has 17 residues. Germline V gives CDR1 SGHAT, CDR2 FQNNGV. The CDR3 spells CASSLDALGQGGPEAFF. In nucleotides, the CDR3 is TGTGCCAGCAGCTTAGATGCCCTTGGTCAGGGCGGACCTGAAGCTTTCTTT.

The chain carries TRBV28 and TRBJ1-2; D remains unclear. The germline CDR1 and CDR2 sequences are MDHEN and SYDVKM. V was shortened by 2 bases and J by 4 bases, with 17 bases between the two germline ends. The CDR3 runs 16 residues. CDR3 nucleotide sequence: TGTGCCAGCAGTTTACAGGTCTACAGTACCTCCTATGGCTACACCTTC. This codes for CASSLQVYSTSYGYTF.

In nucleotides, the CDR3 is TGTGCCAGCAGCGCAGGACTAGCGGGGACTCCCTACAATGAGCAGTTCTTC. Translated, it gives CASSAGLAGTPYNEQFF. The V gene is TRBV7-8, the J gene TRBJ2-1, with TRBD2 matching 12 bases. The V and J ends lost 5 bases and 2 bases, in that order; junction bases with no gene match: 7. This CDR3 has 17 residues. Germline CDR1 is SGHVS and CDR2 is FQNEAQ.